This entry lists 11 T cell receptor beta chains sequenced from one sample in a study of neurological immune-mediated disorders. TCRdb itself ran the 5' RACE reads through MiXCR, one entry per CDR3 protein. The table lists about 40,000 distinct CDR3 sequences, about 2.5% of them singletons. Sequencing input: PBMCs. The receptors originated from a man between 45 and 60 years old with multiple sclerosis.

This clonotype was seen ten or more times. The rearrangement joins TRBV27 to TRBJ2-3; 8 bases fit TRBD2. The V gene's germline CDR1 is MNHEY and CDR2 SMNVEV (reference sequence). CDR3 length: 14 residues. Losses at the gene ends were 8 bases for V and 6 bases for J; bases not matched to a gene: 10. The CDR3 nucleotides are TGTGCCAGCGGCGCGGGGGGCGCCCCCGATACGCAGTATTTT. Protein: CASGAGGAPDTQYF.

This clonotype has at least ten counts. The chain combines TRBV5-1 with TRBJ2-3; a possible D gene is TRBD2 (6 bases). The CDR3 length is 16 residues. CDR1 is SGHRS and CDR2 is YFSETQ in the germline V gene. V lost 4 bases and J lost 0, with 15 bases in between. The CDR3 nucleotides are TGCGCCAGCAGCCCCTGGGGGGAGACTAGCACAGATACGCAGTATTTT. Amino acid sequence: CASSPWGETSTDTQYF.

This clonotype showed up many times. The chain employs TRBV6-1 and TRBJ2-3, with D unresolved. The CDR3 has 13 residues. CDR1 is MNHNS and CDR2 is SASEGT in the germline V gene. V was cut by 4 bases and J by 6 bases, with 11 bases left in between. The CDR3, as DNA: TGTGCCAGCAGTGGACGGAAGACGGATACGCAGTATTTT. Protein: CASSGRKTDTQYF.

In its sample, this clonotype was seen many times. The chain employs TRBV5-1 and TRBJ2-1; D is unresolved. The V gene's germline CDR1 is SGHRS and CDR2 YFSETQ. The CDR3 spans 17 residues. Trimming cost V 0 bases and J 0 bases, with 13 bases left between them. CDR3 amino acids: CASSLGVGPNSYNEQFF. CDR3 nucleotide sequence: TGCGCCAGCAGCTTGGGGGTCGGACCAAACTCCTACAATGAGCAGTTCTTC.

This clonotype appeared many times. Its ends do not fully match the called genes, so a read error is possible. The V and J genes are TRBV29-1 and TRBJ1-3; 11 nucleotides match TRBD1. The CDR3 consists of 17 residues. Germline V gene sequence: CDR1 SQVTM, CDR2 ANQGSEA. The CDR3 DNA reads as TGCAGCGCTGAAGATCGGGGACAGGGGGACTCTGGAAACACCATATATTTT. Protein: CSAEDRGQGDSGNTIYF.

This clonotype was detected many times. This chain uses TRBV7-9 with TRBJ2-1; TRBD1 aligns across 7 bases. Germline loops: CDR1 SEHNR, CDR2 FQNEAQ (reference sequence). This CDR3 spans 14 amino acids. J lost 4 bases, V lost 10 bases, and 10 bases had no gene match. The CDR3 sequence: CANSGGQEYNEQFF. The CDR3, as DNA: TGTGCCAACTCTGGCGGACAGGAGTACAATGAGCAGTTCTTC.

CDR3: CASSPSSGGDTQYF. The CDR3 nucleotides read TGCGCCAGCAGCCCCTCTAGCGGGGGGGATACCCAGTACTTC. This chain connects TRBV5-1 to TRBJ2-5; 12 bases agree with TRBD2. Germline-derived CDR1 and CDR2 are SGHRS and YFSETQ. J was trimmed by 8 bases and V by 4 bases; bases with no gene match: 6. The CDR3 is 14 amino acids. The full variable domain, rest sourced from reference TRBV5-1 and TRBJ2-5, is KAGVTQTPRYLIKTRGQQVTLSCSPISGHRSVSWYQQTPGQGLQFLFEYFSETQRNKGNFPGRFSGRQFSNSRSEMNVSTLELGDSALYLCASSPSSGGDTQYFGPGTRLLVL.

This clonotype has at least ten counts. The V call is TRBV5-6, the J call TRBJ2-5, with 9 bases lining up with TRBD1. CDR3 length: 14 residues. J lost 5 bases, V lost 4 bases, and 6 bases had no gene match. The germline V gene has CDR1 SGHDT and CDR2 YYEEEE. Written as DNA, the CDR3 is TGTGCCAGCAGCCGGACAGGGGCCGTTGAGACCCAGTACTTC. It specifies CASSRTGAVETQYF.

This clonotype was seen at least ten times. This sequence joins TRBV9 and TRBJ2-3, with 7 bases that match TRBD2. Per the germline V gene, CDR1 is SGDLS and CDR2 is YYNGEE. V shed 3 bases, J shed 0 bases, and the junction held 4 bases outside the gene matches. CDR3 length: 15 residues. As DNA, the CDR3 is TGTGCCAGCAGCGCTAGCGGTTCTAGCACAGATACGCAGTATTTT. This encodes CASSASGSSTDTQYF.

This clonotype was detected many times. The chain employs TRBV27 and TRBJ1-5; 8 nucleotides agree with TRBD1. The germline CDR1 and CDR2 sequences are MNHEY and SMNVEV (reference sequence). The CDR3 totals 17 residues. V lost 5 bases, J lost 2 bases, and 11 bases stayed unmatched. The CDR3: CASSAYQTGDGNQPQHF. CDR3 in DNA: TGTGCCAGCAGTGCGTACCAGACAGGGGATGGCAATCAGCCCCAGCATTTT.

This clonotype was observed many times. The chain uses TRBV3-1 and TRBJ2-2; D unclear. CDR3 length: 15 residues. Trimming pared 3 bases from V and 0 bases from J, leaving 8 bases between. Germline CDR1 reads LGHDT; CDR2 reads YNNKEL (reference sequence). The CDR3 loop reads CASSQTFANTGELFF. CDR3 nucleotide sequence: TGTGCCAGCAGCCAGACGTTCGCGAACACCGGGGAGCTGTTTTTT.